Listed below are T cell receptor beta chains from one sample, sequenced in a study of shared clonotypes between healthy human individuals. Using immunoSEQ multiplex PCR, the repertoire was profiled, and TCRdb retains in-frame clones only, with some absent. The table has roughly 500,000 clones, around 75% seen once. Sequencing was done on a sample of PBMCs. The receptor source for this set is a woman aged 40 to 50 in good health. Some clones in this sample may be carry-over from other donors' samples. Both conserved end residues are part of each CDR3. A D gene is named only where the DNA matches it firmly. The listing skips clone size in some rows; elsewhere it reads once, few, many or a size class.

d_call,j_call,clone_size,v_call,cdr3_aa,cdr3_nt
NA,TRBJ1-1,few,TRBV5-1,CASSFNLGRNTEAFF,TGCGCCAGCAGCTTTAACCTGGGAAGGAACACTGAAGCTTTCTTT
NA,TRBJ2-2,NA,TRBV28,CASSPSFGELFF,TGTGCCAGCAGCCCTAGTTTCGGGGAGCTGTTTTTT
NA,TRBJ2-3,NA,TRBV4-2,CASSQERVGAADTQYF,TGTGCCAGCAGCCAAGAGAGGGTAGGGGCGGCGGATACGCAGTATTTT
NA,TRBJ1-4,few,TRBV29-1,CSVARNEKLFF,TGCAGCGTTGCACGAAATGAAAAACTGTTTTTT
NA,TRBJ2-7,NA,TRBV6-1,CASSEAPGQGYEQYF,TGTGCCAGCAGTGAAGCGCCGGGCCAGGGCTACGAGCAGTACTTC
NA,TRBJ2-7,once,TRBV7-9,CASSPRTGPYEQYF,TGTGCCAGCAGCCCAAGGACCGGGCCCTACGAGCAGTACTTC
NA,TRBJ1-1,NA,TRBV12-5,CASGLESGTEAFF,TGTGCTAGTGGTCTCGAATCGGGCACTGAAGCTTTCTTT
NA,TRBJ1-2,once,TRBV7-8,CASSLRVRGDYTF,TGTGCCAGCAGTCTCCGGGTCCGAGGGGACTACACCTTC
NA,TRBJ2-5,few,TRBV7-8,CASSSTGNQETQYF,TGTGCCAGCAGCTCCACAGGGAACCAAGAGACCCAGTACTTC
NA,TRBJ2-2,NA,TRBV2,CASKATITGELFF,TGTGCCAGCAAAGCGACCATCACCGGGGAGCTGTTTTTT
NA,TRBJ1-5,NA,TRBV10-3,CAISEGRPQPQHF,TGTGCCATCAGTGAAGGGCGGCCTCAGCCCCAGCATTTT
TRBD2,TRBJ2-1,NA,TRBV7-2,CASSLAGTSGEDEQFF,TGTGCCAGCAGCTTAGCGGGGACTAGCGGTGAGGATGAGCAGTTCTTC
NA,TRBJ1-1,once,TRBV11-2,CASSLYSRTEAFF,TGTGCCAGCAGCTTATACTCCAGGACAGAAGCTTTCTTT
TRBD1,TRBJ2-7,many,TRBV6-1,CASSVSGTGSYEQYF,TGTGCCAGCAGTGTGTCCGGGACAGGGTCGTACGAGCAGTACTTC
NA,TRBJ2-3,NA,TRBV4-1,CASSQGLGGWTDTQYF,TGCGCCAGCAGCCAAGGCCTCGGGGGCTGGACAGATACGCAGTATTTT
NA,TRBJ2-2,many,TRBV19,CASSISTGELFF,TGTGCCAGTAGTATTAGCACCGGGGAGCTGTTTTTT
TRBD1,TRBJ1-3,NA,TRBV5-5,CASSPRTGPGNTIYF,TGTGCCAGCAGCCCAAGGACAGGGCCTGGAAACACCATATATTTT
NA,TRBJ1-3,few,TRBV29-1,CSVDLVNSGNTIYF,TGCAGCGTTGATCTCGTCAACTCTGGAAACACCATATATTTT
TRBD1,TRBJ2-5,few,TRBV7-2,CASSFQGQKETQYF,TGTGCCAGCAGCTTCCAGGGACAGAAAGAGACCCAGTACTTC
NA,TRBJ1-4,NA,TRBV2,CASSENRVDLFF,TGTGCCAGCAGTGAGAACAGGGTAGATCTGTTTTTT
NA,TRBJ1-1,NA,TRBV5-1,CASSLAVNTEAFF,TGCGCCAGCAGCTTGGCAGTGAACACTGAAGCTTTCTTT
NA,TRBJ2-7,NA,TRBV29-1,CSVLGHLNEQYF,TGCAGCGTTCTGGGACACCTTAACGAGCAGTACTTC
NA,TRBJ2-5,NA,TRBV15,CATSRGGPETQYF,TGTGCCACCAGCAGAGGGGGTCCAGAGACCCAGTACTTC
NA,TRBJ2-5,NA,TRBV28,CASIRRKETQYF,TGTGCCAGCATCCGACGAAAAGAGACCCAGTACTTC
NA,TRBJ2-1,NA,TRBV5-1,CASSLGQGADEQFF,TGCGCCAGCAGCTTGGGCCAGGGTGCGGATGAGCAGTTCTTC
TRBD2,TRBJ2-5,NA,TRBV10-3,CAISTGTSGRRIQETQYF,TGTGCCATCAGCACAGGGACTAGCGGGAGGAGAATCCAAGAGACCCAGTACTTC
NA,TRBJ2-7,NA,TRBV29-1,CSVEVTGAGQYF,TGCAGCGTTGAAGTGACGGGGGCTGGGCAGTACTTC
NA,TRBJ2-4,NA,TRBV27,CASSRTALAKNIQYF,TGTGCCAGCAGTAGGACAGCCCTAGCCAAAAACATTCAGTACTTC
NA,TRBJ2-7,NA,TRBV18,CASSPRVYEQYF,TGTGCCAGCTCACCTCGGGTCTACGAGCAGTACTTC
NA,TRBJ2-2,NA,TRBV27,CASSPVLWDTGELFF,TGTGCCAGCAGTCCGGTGCTATGGGACACCGGGGAGCTGTTTTTT
NA,TRBJ2-1,NA,TRBV7-9,CASSSGGISGEQFF,TGTGCCAGCAGCTCCGGAGGGATAAGCGGTGAGCAGTTCTTC
TRBD2,TRBJ2-7,NA,TRBV10-3,CAIRRVGPSGNYEQYF,TGTGCCATCAGGAGGGTGGGGCCTAGCGGGAACTACGAGCAGTACTTC
NA,TRBJ1-4,NA,TRBV11-2,CASSLDRALNEKLFF,TGTGCCAGCAGCTTAGATCGGGCCCTTAATGAAAAACTGTTTTTT
NA,TRBJ1-3,NA,TRBV6-5,CASSYGFLSSGNTIYF,TGTGCCAGCAGTTACGGTTTCCTGAGCTCTGGAAACACCATATATTTT
NA,TRBJ2-2,NA,TRBV7-9,CASSLRIASAGELFF,TGTGCCAGCAGCTTACGGATCGCTAGCGCCGGGGAGCTGTTTTTT
TRBD1,TRBJ1-2,few,TRBV29-1,CSVEAPGQATFYGYTF,TGCAGCGTTGAGGCTCCGGGACAGGCGACATTCTATGGCTACACCTTC
NA,TRBJ2-1,NA,TRBV28,CASSPDGQGYNEQFF,TGTGCCAGCAGCCCTGATGGGCAGGGTTACAATGAGCAGTTCTTC
NA,TRBJ1-5,NA,TRBV20-1,CSARVGQPQHF,TGCAGTGCTAGAGTAGGGCAGCCCCAGCATTTT
TRBD1,TRBJ2-6,NA,TRBV27,CASSPDRGKGANVLTF,TGTGCCAGCAGCCCGGACAGGGGGAAAGGGGCCAACGTCCTGACTTTC
TRBD1,TRBJ2-7,NA,TRBV11-2,CASSPGTGDFYEQYF,TGTGCCAGCAGCCCGGGGACAGGGGATTTCTACGAGCAGTACTTC
TRBD1,TRBJ1-5,NA,TRBV27,CASSFYGTGRLGQPQHF,TGTGCCAGCAGTTTTTACGGGACAGGGCGGCTCGGTCAGCCCCAGCATTTT
NA,TRBJ1-2,NA,TRBV28,CASSPVGPTDLYGYTF,TGTGCCAGCAGCCCTGTCGGGCCAACCGACCTATATGGCTACACCTTC
NA,TRBJ1-2,NA,TRBV29-1,CSESSDYGYTF,TGCAGCGAGTCCTCAGACTATGGCTATACCTTC
NA,TRBJ2-3,NA,TRBV9,CASSVVADPTDTQYF,TGTGCCAGCAGCGTAGTGGCGGATCCCACAGATACGCAGTATTTT
NA,TRBJ2-7,NA,TRBV7-2,CASSLGASVVGYEQYF,TGTGCCAGCAGCTTAGGGGCTAGCGTAGTTGGCTACGAGCAGTACTTC
TRBD1,TRBJ1-4,NA,TRBV5-1,CASSDGQANEKLFF,TGCGCCAGCAGCGACGGACAGGCTAATGAAAAACTGTTTTTT
NA,TRBJ1-1,few,TRBV5-1,CARTRGGVNRAFF,TGCGCCAGGACAAGGGGCGGGGTCAATCGAGCTTTCTTT